Listed below are T cell receptor beta chains from one sample, sequenced in a study of glioma-infiltrating T cells after dendritic cell vaccination. The table came from immunoSEQ multiplex PCR; TCRdb's copy has only in-frame clones and leaves some out. The sample shows about 100,000 clones, approximately 80% of them seen only once. The sequencing here drew on blood, taken after dendritic cell vaccination. These receptors came from a human donor with glioblastoma. Both conserved end residues are part of each CDR3. The order of the fields is CDR3 DNA, CDR3 protein, CDR3 length, clone size, D gene, J gene, V gene. D genes are given only for firm matches. Expanded clones are given a class, and other clones once, few, many or no size at all.

TGTGCCAGCAGTGAAGGGGCAGGGGGTAGGCAGCCCCAGCATTTT CASSEGAGGRQPQHF 15 - TRBD1 TRBJ1-5 TRBV6-1
TGTGCCAGCTCACAAAACCAGCGGGGTAGCACAGATACGCAGTATTTT CASSQNQRGSTDTQYF 16 - TRBD2 TRBJ2-3 TRBV18
TGTGCCAGCTGTCAAGAGGCTAGCGGGATTCGATATGAGCAGTTCTTC CASCQEASGIRYEQFF 16 - TRBD2 TRBJ2-1 TRBV7-9
TGTGCCAGCAGCCGACAGGGAACTAACTATGGCTACACCTTC CASSRQGTNYGYTF 14 - TRBD1 TRBJ1-2 TRBV5-4
TGTGCCAGCAGGATTGGAGAGAATGAAAAACTGTTTTTT CASRIGENEKLFF 13 few - TRBJ1-4 TRBV7-9
TGTGCCAGCAGTTACAGGGGGCTGGTTATGAATGAAAAACTGTTTTTT CASSYRGLVMNEKLFF 16 once TRBD1 TRBJ1-4 TRBV28
TGCGCCAGCAGCCCCGCGGCTAGCGGGAGGGCCAATGAGCAGTTCTTC CASSPAASGRANEQFF 16 - TRBD2 TRBJ2-1 TRBV5-1
TGTGCTAGTGGTTTGGACGGAGGGATAGCTTTCTTT CASGLDGGIAFF 12 - - TRBJ1-1 TRBV12-5
TGTGCCAGTAGTACCATACCTCAGGGGGCTGGAAACACCATATATTTT CASSTIPQGAGNTIYF 16 - TRBD1 TRBJ1-3 TRBV19
TGCGCCAGCAGCCATACCGGACAGGCGAACTATGGCTACACCTTC CASSHTGQANYGYTF 15 - TRBD1 TRBJ1-2 TRBV4-1
TGTGCCAGCAGTCCCCGACTGAACTCTGGAAACACCATATATTTT CASSPRLNSGNTIYF 15 - - TRBJ1-3 TRBV6-1
TGTGCCAGCAGCCAAGTGGGGAGTGGGAACATTCAGTACTTC CASSQVGSGNIQYF 14 - - TRBJ2-4 TRBV14
TGCAGCCAATCCAACAGGGCATCCTACAATGAGCAGTTCTTC CSQSNRASYNEQFF 14 - - TRBJ2-1 TRBV29-1
TGCGCCAGCAGTGGAACAGGGATCGATCAGCCCCAGCATTTT CASSGTGIDQPQHF 14 medium-sized - TRBJ1-5 TRBV10-2
TGTGCCAGCAGTTACGACAAAATCTATAGCAATCAGCCCCAGCATTTT CASSYDKIYSNQPQHF 16 - - TRBJ1-5 TRBV6-6
TGCGCCAGCAGCTTGGCGGCTAGCGGGAGGGCGGGAGATACGCAGTATTTT CASSLAASGRAGDTQYF 17 - TRBD2 TRBJ2-3 TRBV5-1
TGTGCCAGCAGAGACAGGTTCCCCTCCTACGAGCAGTACTTC CASRDRFPSYEQYF 14 - - TRBJ2-7 TRBV6-1
TGCGCCAGCAGGAGGCCTTCGGGAAACACCATATATTTT CASRRPSGNTIYF 13 - - TRBJ1-3 TRBV5-1
TGTGCCAGCAGTTCTGTCCTGAGGGGACAGGGTTTTCGGGACACTGAAGCTTTCTTT CASSSVLRGQGFRDTEAFF 19 - TRBD1 TRBJ1-1 TRBV2
TGCGCCAGCAGCCAATTTGCAGGGAACTATGGCTACACCTTC CASSQFAGNYGYTF 14 - - TRBJ1-2 TRBV4-1
TGTGCCAGCAGTTTCGGGCTAGCCCCCGGGGAGCTGTTTTTT CASSFGLAPGELFF 14 - - TRBJ2-2 TRBV6-5
TGCGCCAGCAGCTCCCGTCAGGGGGGCATGAACACTGAAGCTTTCTTT CASSSRQGGMNTEAFF 16 - TRBD1 TRBJ1-1 TRBV5-1
TGCGCCAGCAGTAGGGGGACAGGGGGCAATGAGCAGTTCTTC CASSRGTGGNEQFF 14 - TRBD1 TRBJ2-1 TRBV10-1
TGTGCCAGCAGTTTAAAGACAGTGCTTCCCTACGAGCAGTACTTC CASSLKTVLPYEQYF 15 - - TRBJ2-7 TRBV28
TGTGCCAGCAGTTTCGGGGGGAACACTGAAGCTTTCTTT CASSFGGNTEAFF 13 - - TRBJ1-1 TRBV27
TGTGCCAGCAGCTTAGGTGGACTAGCGGATACGCAGTATTTT CASSLGGLADTQYF 14 - TRBD2 TRBJ2-3 TRBV7-9
TGTGCCAGCAGCGTAGCCGGGACAGCAGATACGCAGTATTTT CASSVAGTADTQYF 14 - TRBD1 TRBJ2-3 TRBV9
TGTGCCAGCAGTGAGCGGTCCTTCGGCAATCAGCCCCAGCATTTT CASSERSFGNQPQHF 15 once - TRBJ1-5 TRBV6-1
TGTGCCAGAAGCTTGGTGCCCCGGGATGCGGCAGGATGGATGAAAGAGACCCAGTACTTC CARSLVPRDAAGWMKETQYF 20 - - TRBJ2-5 TRBV5-3
TGTGCCTGGAGTGCCCTGGGCGTTAGAAACACCATATATTTT CAWSALGVRNTIYF 14 - - TRBJ1-3 TRBV30
TGTGCCAGCACCGCCGGGGGGACAGGGGTGAGCTACACCTTC CASTAGGTGVSYTF 14 - TRBD1 TRBJ1-2 TRBV6-5
TGTGCCATCAGGGGGACAGCTTATGCTGGTGGCTACACCTTC CAIRGTAYAGGYTF 14 - TRBD1 TRBJ1-2 TRBV10-3
TGTGCCAGCAGCTTAGTGGCGCGTCAGGGCGAACTGTTTTTT CASSLVARQGELFF 14 - - TRBJ1-4 TRBV7-2
TGTGCCTGGACCTCGGGACAGGGGGCTCATTCACCCCTCCACTTT CAWTSGQGAHSPLHF 15 - TRBD1 TRBJ1-6 TRBV30
TGCGCCAGCAGCCAGACAGGGGGGCATGAAAAACTGTTTTTT CASSQTGGHEKLFF 14 - TRBD1 TRBJ1-4 TRBV5-1
TGTGCCAGCAGCTCCCCGCCGGGACAGTGGACTGAAGCTTTCTTT CASSSPPGQWTEAFF 15 once TRBD1 TRBJ1-1 TRBV7-6
TGCGCCAGCAGCCAACCCGCGACAGGGTACCTCGATGGCTACACCTTC CASSQPATGYLDGYTF 16 - TRBD1 TRBJ1-2 TRBV4-1
TGTGCCAGCAGCCGAGCACCGGATACGCAGTATTTT CASSRAPDTQYF 12 - - TRBJ2-3 TRBV7-9
TGTGCCAGCTCGAGGGCGGGGGATTCACCCCTCCACTTT CASSRAGDSPLHF 13 - - TRBJ1-6 TRBV18
TGTGCCAGCAGGGAGACAGGGGGCCGTCCCGGCACTGAAGCTTTCTTT CASRETGGRPGTEAFF 16 - TRBD1 TRBJ1-1 TRBV5-4
TGTGCCAGTAGTATCTACCTGAGGGGGTACGAGCAGTACTTC CASSIYLRGYEQYF 14 few - TRBJ2-7 TRBV19
TGTGCCAGCAGCTCGATCCGGGACAGAAACTATGGCTACACCTTC CASSSIRDRNYGYTF 15 - TRBD1 TRBJ1-2 TRBV11-2
TGTGCCAGCAGCTTAGTAGGCTGGGGGCAAGATACGCAGTATTTT CASSLVGWGQDTQYF 15 - - TRBJ2-3 TRBV11-2
TGCGCCAGCAGCCACGGAACAGCTTACGAGCAGTACTTC CASSHGTAYEQYF 13 - - TRBJ2-7 TRBV4-1
TGTGCCAGCAGTCCCCGGACAGGGGGTGAGCAGTTCTTC CASSPRTGGEQFF 13 - TRBD1 TRBJ2-1 TRBV6-5